This record looks at one TCR beta chain sequence and its context. CDR1 and CDR2 (germline): MGHDK, SYGVNS. The CDR3 totals 15 residues. Trimming at V came to 4 bases and at J to 3 bases, leaving 9 bases not matched to a gene. The sample belongs to a study of beta chain features in type 1 diabetes. Study-wide context: Comparable age, gender and cell yields were observed in patients relative to healthy donors.

Investigators reverse transcribed all isolated RNA, so they sequenced expressed TCRB transcripts. Clones were read by immunoSEQ multiplex PCR, and TCRdb kept only the in-frame ones, dropping some. Of some 500,000 clones listed, around 10% are singletons. The sequencing input was naive CD4+ T cells from blood. This sequence joins TRBV25-1 and TRBJ2-7; 7 positions agree with TRBD2. This sequence originates from a woman aged 18-30 years in good health. The CDR3 bases are TGTGCCAGCAGTGTGACTAGCCCAGGACTCTACGAGCAGTACTTC. Protein: CASSVTSPGLYEQYF.